The 22 T cell receptor beta chains below were found in one sample sequenced in a study of neoadjuvant anti-PD-1 for oral cavity cancer. Some clones are missing from TCRdb's copy, which holds only in-frame ones; the method was immunoSEQ multiplex PCR. The sample has 73,000 or so clones; approximately 85% are singletons. Described time point: after neoadjuvant nivolumab, at surgical resection. Specimen: PBMCs, collected after nivolumab (anti-PD-1) treatment. These receptors came from a person between 40 and 79 years old with oral cavity squamous cell carcinoma.

The gene calls are TRBV5-1 and TRBJ2-5; tentatively, D is TRBD1 (6 bases). The CDR3 consists of 15 residues. The V end lost 4 bases, the J end lost 2 bases, and 15 bases lay between the germline ends. The germline CDR1 and CDR2 sequences are SGHRS and YFSETQ. CDR3 coding DNA: TGCGCCAGCAGCCTTACAGGGCAGGATCAAGAGACCCAGTACTTC. This codes for CASSLTGQDQETQYF.

The chain employs TRBV6-5 and TRBJ2-2; TRBD2 might be the D (6 bases). With 5 bases removed from V and 1 base from J, the gap between germline ends came to 8 bases. Per the germline V gene, CDR1 is MNHEY and CDR2 is SVGAGI. The CDR3 has 14 residues. CDR3 bases: TGTGCCAGCAGTGGGGACTGGAACACCGGGGAGCTGTTTTTT. Its translation is CASSGDWNTGELFF.

The chain has TRBV28 and TRBJ1-5; the D gene is possibly TRBD1 (5 bases). Trimming stripped 7 bases from V and 2 bases from J, with 12 bases between. Germline CDR1 and CDR2: MDHEN and SYDVKM. CDR3 length: 14 residues. CDR3 nucleotide sequence: TGTGCCAGCATCGAAGGGGCAGGCAATCAGCCCCAGCATTTT. Translation: CASIEGAGNQPQHF.

The chain recombines TRBV6-5 with TRBJ2-3; D tentatively reads TRBD1 or TRBD2 (5 bases each). This CDR3 has 15 residues. Germline CDR1 MNHEY, CDR2 SVGAGI. Trimming removed 7 bases at V and 1 base at J, with 15 bases between. DNA of the CDR3: TGTGCCAGCAAATCGGGGCTATTCGGCACAGATACGCAGTATTTT. Its protein is CASKSGLFGTDTQYF.

The chain recombines TRBV11-1 with TRBJ2-1; D ambiguous. Deletions cut 4 bases from V and 2 bases from J, with 6 bases between. Germline CDR1 is SGHAT and CDR2 is FQDESV (reference sequence). The CDR3 length is 13 residues. This chain's CDR3 is CASSSAPYNEQFF. The CDR3 nucleotides are TGTGCCAGCAGCTCCGCCCCCTACAATGAGCAGTTCTTC.

In the case of this clone: The sample holds other DNA sequences that translate to the same CDR3. The chain carries TRBV7-9 and TRBJ2-7; no clear D. The V and J ends lost 1 base and 6 bases respectively, with 7 bases between them. Germline-derived CDR1 and CDR2 are SEHNR and FQNEAQ (reference sequence). CDR3 size: 12 residues. CDR3 protein: CASSLERREQYF. The CDR3 nucleotides read TGTGCCAGCAGCTTAGAAAGACGCGAGCAGTACTTC.

The J gene is TRBJ1-1, the V gene TRBV27; D is ambiguous. Between the trimmed V and J ends, which lost 4 bases and 0 bases, there was a span of 6 bases. The CDR3 contains 13 residues. CDR1 MNHEY and CDR2 SMNVEV come from the germline V gene (reference sequence). The CDR3 sequence is CASSSQMNTEAFF. CDR3 DNA sequence: TGTGCCAGCAGTTCGCAGATGAACACTGAAGCTTTCTTT.

V gene TRBV18 combines with J gene TRBJ2-7; 7 nucleotides align to TRBD1. V shed 3 bases, J shed 2 bases, and the junction held 4 bases outside the gene matches. Germline CDR1 KGHSH, CDR2 LQKENI. This CDR3 is 14 amino acids long. CDR3 nucleotide sequence: TGTGCCAGCTCACCGAGACAGGGACCCTACGAGCAGTACTTC. Its protein product is CASSPRQGPYEQYF.

This chain joins TRBV4-1 and TRBJ2-7; 10 bases agree with TRBD1. Per the germline V gene, CDR1 is MGHRA and CDR2 is YSYEKL. Trimming took 4 bases from V and 1 from J; bases not matched to a gene: 1. The CDR3 extends over 14 amino acids. Written as DNA, the CDR3 is TGCGCCAGCAGCCCGGGACAGGGGTCCTACGAGCAGTACTTC. Its protein is CASSPGQGSYEQYF.

The table lists this clone with a count of one. The rearrangement uses TRBV19 and TRBJ2-3; 7 nucleotides match TRBD2. CDR1 is LNHDA and CDR2 is SQIVND in the germline V gene (reference sequence). Trimming removed 5 bases from V and 14 bases from J; junction bases left unmatched: 10. The CDR3 is 12 amino acids. The CDR3 DNA is TGTGCCAGTAGTGACCCCCTGACTAGCAGGTATTTT. Translating gives CASSDPLTSRYF.

Comment on this clone: No conserved phenylalanine or tryptophan is present at the end of the CDR3, so a read error is the likely explanation. The DNA is left out, because the CDR3 cannot be placed on it with certainty; the CDR3 is given as TCRdb lists it. This chain links TRBV5-6 with TRBJ2-7; the D segment call TRBD2 is taken from the table without a DNA check. CDR1 and CDR2 (germline): SGHDT, YYEEEE. The CDR3 has 16 amino acids, counting both end residues. The CDR3 loop is CASSLGPGGTSGRITI.

The V gene is TRBV10-3, the J gene TRBJ2-1; maybe TRBD1 (6 bases). Per the germline V gene, CDR1 is ENHRY and CDR2 is SYGVKD. The V and J ends lost 9 bases and 10 bases respectively, with 13 bases between them. The CDR3 is 11 residues long. The CDR3 reads CAIDGGGEQFF. The CDR3 DNA reads TGTGCCATTGATGGGGGCGGGGAGCAGTTCTTC.

The chain uses TRBV19 and TRBJ2-1; the match to TRBD1 covers 7 bases. The CDR3 extends over 15 amino acids. CDR1 and CDR2 (germline): LNHDA, SQIVND (reference sequence). Unmatched junction bases numbered 6, after V lost 5 bases and J lost 2 bases. The DNA for the CDR3 is TGTGCCAGTAGTCTGGGGACAGTCACCTACAATGAGCAGTTCTTC. Protein product: CASSLGTVTYNEQFF.

The chain couples TRBV11-2 to TRBJ1-1; D not resolved. This CDR3 has 14 residues. CDR1 SGHAT and CDR2 FQNNGV come from the germline V gene. The V end lost 0 bases, the J end lost 0 bases, and 5 bases lay between the germline ends. CDR3 residues: CASSLDQVNTEAFF. CDR3 coding DNA: TGTGCCAGCAGCTTAGATCAAGTGAACACTGAAGCTTTCTTT.

The V gene is TRBV5-1, the J gene TRBJ2-1; 7 positions match TRBD2. The CDR3 has 15 residues. CDR1 and CDR2 (germline): SGHRS, YFSETQ. V was clipped by 1 base and J by 4 bases; unmatched bases: 5. In DNA form, the CDR3 reads TGCGCCAGCAGCTTGATGAGCGGGGCATACAATGAGCAGTTCTTC. Protein product: CASSLMSGAYNEQFF.

The V call is TRBV2, the J call TRBJ2-7, with D possibly matching TRBD1 (7 bases). The CDR3 consists of 13 residues. Per germline, CDR1 SNHLY and CDR2 FYNNEI. V dropped 6 bases and J dropped 2 bases, with 11 bases sitting between them. CDR3 region: CASSAGQPYEQYF. CDR3 sequence (DNA): TGTGCCAGCAGCGCGGGACAGCCCTACGAGCAGTACTTC. The whole variable domain, filled in from reference TRBV2 and TRBJ2-7, reads EPEVTQTPSHQVTQMGQEVILRCVPISNHLYFYWYRQILGQKVEFLVSFYNNEISEKSEIFDDQFSVERPDGSNFTLKIRSTKLEDSAMYFCASSAGQPYEQYFGPGTRLTVT.

This clone has a single count. The chain recombines TRBV19 with TRBJ2-7; TRBD1 agrees at 8 bases. The length of the CDR3 is 13 residues. V lost 10 bases and J lost 0; bases outside the gene matches: 5. Germline CDR1 is LNHDA and CDR2 is SQIVND (reference sequence). The CDR3 loop is CATAGTGSYEQYF. The CDR3 DNA reads as TGTGCCACCGCCGGGACAGGCTCCTACGAGCAGTACTTC.

The chain combines TRBV6-6 with TRBJ2-7; D is possibly TRBD1 or TRBD2 (7 bases each). From germline, CDR1 is MNHNY and CDR2 SVGAGI (reference sequence). V was cut by 3 bases and J by 2 bases, with 17 bases left in between. The CDR3 consists of 16 residues. In nucleotides, the CDR3 is TGTGCCAGCAGTTATCTCCCGCCAGGGGGGGCCTACGAGCAGTACTTC. It encodes CASSYLPPGGAYEQYF.

The chain combines TRBV5-1 with TRBJ2-1; D tentatively reads TRBD1 or TRBD2 (5 bases each). The length of the CDR3 is 14 residues. V lost 4 bases to trimming and J lost 6 bases, with 14 bases between them. CDR1 and CDR2 from the germline V gene are SGHRS and YFSETQ. The DNA of the CDR3 is TGCGCCAGCAGCCCGGGACGGAGCACCAATGAGCAGTTCTTC. Translated: CASSPGRSTNEQFF. Using reference TRBV5-1 and TRBJ2-1 for the parts outside the CDR3, the full variable domain is KAGVTQTPRYLIKTRGQQVTLSCSPISGHRSVSWYQQTPGQGLQFLFEYFSETQRNKGNFPGRFSGRQFSNSRSEMNVSTLELGDSALYLCASSPGRSTNEQFFGPGTRLTVL.

This clone was seen many times. The V gene is TRBV5-1, the J gene TRBJ2-6, with 7 bases fitting TRBD1. The CDR3 totals 16 residues. V lost 4 bases, J lost 2 bases, and 6 bases stayed unmatched. Germline-derived CDR1 and CDR2 are SGHRS and YFSETQ. The CDR3 bases are TGCGCCAGCAGCACGGGACAGCGAGCTGGGGCCAACGTCCTGACTTTC. Translating gives CASSTGQRAGANVLTF.

The chain uses TRBV7-2 and TRBJ2-3; TRBD2 matches 8 bases. This CDR3 is 16 amino acids long. Looked up from germline, CDR1 is SGHTA and CDR2 is FQGNSA. V dropped 5 bases and J dropped 3; count of bases not matched to a gene: 10. DNA for the CDR3: TGTGCCAGCAGCCCACAGCTAGCGGGTGGTACAGATACGCAGTATTTT. Its translation: CASSPQLAGGTDTQYF.

This clone was picked up a small number of times. V and J are TRBV6-5 and TRBJ2-5, with 13 bases matching TRBD2. Looked up from germline, CDR1 is MNHEY and CDR2 is SVGAGI. This CDR3 is 14 amino acids long. V lost 6 bases and J lost 3; bases outside the gene matches: 1. For the CDR3, the DNA is TGTGCCAGCAGGGGACTAGCGGGGAAAGAGACCCAGTACTTC. It encodes CASRGLAGKETQYF.